This TCR beta chain was observed in a study of vaccination effects on CD4 cells after COVID-19 (dated 2022 in TCRdb). Regarding the research as a whole: The ViraFEST assay stimulated PBMC with viral peptide pools and then used TCR sequencing to identify antigen-specific CD4+ T cell clonotypes by expansion. Across the study, the median time from the second dose to post-vaccine sampling was 72 days (range 14 to 241). Each well held two million PBMC cultured in IMDM containing approximately 5% human AB serum, 8 to 10 IU/ml IL-2 and gentamicin, along with roughly 10 ug/ml peptides. The study compared SARS-CoV-2 spike-specific CD4+ TCR repertoires before and after mRNA vaccination in COVID-19 convalescent patients and infection-naive vaccine recipients. A total of 10 COVID-19 convalescent patients and several SARS-CoV-2-naive healthy vaccine recipients were included in the full study. Cultures from other donors in the study were sequenced with the Oncomine TCR Beta short-read assay on an Illumina iSeq 100. Overall results and qualifications from the work: Among healthy vaccine recipients, nearly all vaccine-induced clones were SARS-CoV-2 mono-reactive, and just 1 of 255 was cross-reactive with common cold coronaviruses. Limitations of the study were the small number of convalescent patients and the absence of early post-infection timepoints. Clones induced by infection and clones induced by vaccination both contracted markedly at late timepoints after vaccination, which fits with T cell responses waning over time.

To note about this clone: This clone's antigen is unknown. Qualities for individual bases were not recorded, and no much larger clone is one base off.

After approximately eleven days of culture, CD4+ T cells were isolated with the EasySep CD4+ T cell isolation kit. Participants received two doses of either the BNT162b2 or the mRNA-1273 mRNA SARS-CoV-2 vaccine. None of the healthy vaccine recipients had a prior SARS-CoV-2 infection, which was confirmed by nucleocapsid antibody tests that came back negative both before and after vaccination. On days 3 and 7, half of the culture medium was replaced with fresh IL-2-containing medium. Unless noted otherwise, every peptide stimulation condition was cultured in triplicate wells. Using Ficoll-Paque Plus gradient centrifugation, PBMC were separated from whole blood and then either used fresh or cryopreserved at -140C. Genomic DNA was extracted from cultured CD4+ T cells with the QIAamp micro DNA kit. V trim: 0 bases; J trim: 5 bases; unmatched bases: 6. The CDR3 goes from the cysteine to the phenylalanine over 16 residues. CDR3 DNA is the only sequence kept; it has 48 bases, read in frame from the first base. From the germline V gene, CDR1 is SGHVS and CDR2 is FNYEAQ.

The library relied on the immunoSEQ multiplex PCR assay. DNA from the CD4+ T cells that had been cultured and isolated underwent TCR beta CDR3 sequencing. The authors processed their data as follows. The analysis removed non-productive TCR sequences, trimmed reads to the CDR3 region, and retained only CDR3s that were 7 or more amino acids long. Antigen-specific clonotypes were identified using the MANAFEST web app by comparison of expansion in peptide wells against reference cultures. To be called positive, a clone needed expansion at FDR<0.05 compared with the reference and with all other wells, an odds ratio greater than 5, and a frequency greater than 0.1% in two replicate wells. Cross-reactive clonotypes were defined as significantly expanded in SARS-CoV-2 spike wells and in at least one common cold coronavirus spike condition. CDR3 similarity was assessed by Levenshtein distance using the stringdist R package, and unrooted trees were constructed with ape in R 3.6.1. Sourced from immuneACCESS, this table was stored by TCRdb with only in-frame sequences that have V and J called. A share of the clones is absent; for the studies checked, an unresolved V gene accounts for under half, and the remainder has no known explanation. V, J and clone size are those of that table, while D and trimming were read from the DNA. The sample table holds around 49,000 clones, of which 72% were seen once. The biggest ten clones account for 9.5% to 10% of the sample.

The material sequenced was CD4+ T cells from PBMCs cultured without peptide, taken after COVID-19 vaccination. The clonotype originates from a human donor who received a COVID-19 vaccine. Here the chain combines TRBV7-6 and TRBJ1-5, and 8 junction bases match TRBD1. The CDR3 has the sequence CASSLAPGGADQPQHF. The DNA sequence is given as TGTGCCAGCAGCTTAGCGCCAGGGGGCGCGGATCAGCCCCAGCATTTT.